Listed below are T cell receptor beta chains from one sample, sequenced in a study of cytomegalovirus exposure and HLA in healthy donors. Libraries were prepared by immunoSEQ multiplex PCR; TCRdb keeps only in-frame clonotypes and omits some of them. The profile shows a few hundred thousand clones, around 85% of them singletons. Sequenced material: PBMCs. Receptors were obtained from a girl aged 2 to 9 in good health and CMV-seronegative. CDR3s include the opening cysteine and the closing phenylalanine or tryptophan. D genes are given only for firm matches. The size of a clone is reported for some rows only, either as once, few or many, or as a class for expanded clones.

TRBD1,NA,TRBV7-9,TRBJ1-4,CASSLGDRDNEKLFF,TGTGCCAGCAGCTTAGGGGACAGAGATAATGAAAAACTGTTTTTT
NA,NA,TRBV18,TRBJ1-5,CASSLTDSNQPQHF,TGTGCCAGCTCACTGACAGATTCCAATCAGCCCCAGCATTTT
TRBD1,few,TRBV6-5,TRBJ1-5,CASSFGTGGNQPQHF,TGTGCCAGCAGCTTCGGGACAGGGGGGAACCAGCCCCAGCATTTT
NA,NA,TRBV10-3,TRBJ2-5,CAISETGIVSETQYF,TGTGCCATCAGTGAGACAGGGATCGTTAGCGAGACCCAGTACTTC
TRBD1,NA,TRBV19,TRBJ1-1,CASSEQGARATFF,TGTGCCAGTAGCGAGCAGGGGGCGAGAGCGACTTTCTTT
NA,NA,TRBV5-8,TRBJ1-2,CASQPAAGEVGSYGYTF,TGTGCCTCCCAACCGGCGGCAGGGGAAGTTGGAAGCTATGGCTACACCTTC
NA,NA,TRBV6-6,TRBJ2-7,CASSYSSQGTYEQYF,TGTGCCAGCAGTTACTCGTCCCAGGGAACCTACGAGCAGTACTTC
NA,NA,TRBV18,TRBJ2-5,CASSPLTGQETQYF,TGTGCCAGCTCACCACTAACGGGGCAAGAGACCCAGTACTTC
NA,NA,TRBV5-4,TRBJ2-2,CASSAGSGELFF,TGTGCCAGCAGCGCCGGGTCCGGGGAGCTGTTTTTT
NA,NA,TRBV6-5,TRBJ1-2,CASSYSGPGNYGYTF,TGTGCCAGCAGTTACTCAGGTCCGGGAAACTATGGCTACACCTTC
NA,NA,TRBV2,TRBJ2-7,CASSRTADYEQYF,TGTGCCAGCAGTCGGACAGCAGACTACGAGCAGTACTTC
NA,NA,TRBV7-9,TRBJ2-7,CASSPAAGDLYEQYF,TGTGCCAGCAGCCCCGCGGCAGGGGATCTCTACGAGCAGTACTTC
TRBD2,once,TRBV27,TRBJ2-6,CASSRRPGLAPGANVLTF,TGTGCCAGCAGCAGACGTCCGGGACTAGCACCTGGGGCCAACGTCCTGACTTTC
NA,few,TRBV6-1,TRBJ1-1,CASRDGIWNTEAFF,TGTGCCAGCAGAGACGGGATTTGGAACACTGAAGCTTTCTTT
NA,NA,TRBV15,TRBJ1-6,CATSRTEGPSSYNSPLHF,TGTGCCACCAGCAGGACGGAGGGGCCTAGCTCCTATAATTCACCCCTCCACTTT
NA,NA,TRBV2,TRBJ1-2,CASSSGDYGYTF,TGTGCCAGCTCTTCAGGGGATTATGGCTACACCTTC
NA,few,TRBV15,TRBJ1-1,CATSRDGGRRTEAFF,TGTGCCACCAGCAGAGACGGGGGGCGCAGGACTGAAGCTTTCTTT
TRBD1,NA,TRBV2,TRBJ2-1,CASRAVIKGAEQFF,TGTGCCAGCAGGGCCGTAATCAAGGGGGCGGAGCAGTTCTTC
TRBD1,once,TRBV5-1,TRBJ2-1,CASSLGVTGANEQFF,TGCGCCAGCAGCTTGGGGGTTACAGGGGCAAATGAGCAGTTCTTC
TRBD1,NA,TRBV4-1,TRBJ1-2,CASSQRGPDRGVAYGYTF,TGCGCCAGCAGCCAACGTGGACCGGACAGGGGGGTGGCCTATGGCTACACCTTC
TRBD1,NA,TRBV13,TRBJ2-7,CASRERGQGAYEQYF,TGTGCCAGCAGGGAGAGGGGACAGGGTGCCTACGAGCAGTACTTC
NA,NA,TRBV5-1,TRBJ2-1,CASSLLRESDEQFF,TGCGCCAGCAGCTTACTACGGGAATCCGATGAGCAGTTCTTC
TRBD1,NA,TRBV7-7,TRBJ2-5,CASSSVGTEYQETQYF,TGTGCCAGCAGCTCTGTAGGGACAGAATACCAAGAGACCCAGTACTTC
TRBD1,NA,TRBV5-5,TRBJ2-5,CASSPRTGNQETQYF,TGTGCCAGCAGCCCTCGGACAGGGAACCAAGAGACCCAGTACTTC
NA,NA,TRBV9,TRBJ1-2,CASSPSQGFYGYTF,TGTGCCAGCAGCCCAAGTCAGGGGTTCTATGGCTACACCTTC
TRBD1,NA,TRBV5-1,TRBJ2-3,CASSSQNRGRTDTQYF,TGCGCCAGCAGCTCACAAAACAGGGGGCGCACAGATACGCAGTATTTT
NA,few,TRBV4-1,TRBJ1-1,CASSHLGGGDTEAFF,TGCGCCAGCAGCCATCTGGGCGGAGGGGACACTGAAGCTTTCTTT
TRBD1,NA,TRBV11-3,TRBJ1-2,CASSLYRDRGGYTF,TGTGCCAGCAGCTTGTACCGGGACAGGGGTGGCTACACCTTC
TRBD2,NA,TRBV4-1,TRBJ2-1,CASRTGTSGHNEQFF,TGCGCCAGCAGGACGGGGACTAGCGGACACAATGAGCAGTTCTTC
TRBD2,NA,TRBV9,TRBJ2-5,CASSKLAEETQYF,TGTGCCAGCAGTAAACTAGCGGAAGAGACCCAGTACTTC
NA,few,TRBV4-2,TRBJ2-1,CASSQTNLANEQFF,TGTGCCAGCAGCCAAACAAATTTGGCCAATGAGCAGTTCTTC
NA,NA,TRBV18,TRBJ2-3,CASSPTATGIRTDTQYF,TGTGCCAGCTCACCAACTGCCACAGGGATTAGGACAGATACGCAGTATTTT
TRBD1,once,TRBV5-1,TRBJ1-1,CASSLEPGQGSTEAFF,TGCGCCAGCAGCTTGGAACCGGGACAGGGGAGCACTGAAGCTTTCTTT
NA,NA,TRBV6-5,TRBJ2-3,CASAQGSVGTDTQYF,TGTGCCAGCGCGCAGGGATCGGTAGGAACAGATACGCAGTATTTT
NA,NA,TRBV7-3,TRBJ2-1,CASSPGTSYNEQFF,TGTGCCAGCAGCCCCGGTACGTCCTACAATGAGCAGTTCTTC
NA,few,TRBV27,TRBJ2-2,CASRVSGELFF,TGTGCCAGCCGAGTCTCCGGGGAGCTGTTTTTT
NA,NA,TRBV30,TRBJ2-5,CAWVEQNQETQYF,TGTGCCTGGGTGGAACAGAACCAAGAGACCCAGTACTTC
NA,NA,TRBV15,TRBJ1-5,CATSRDGDNSNQPQHF,TGTGCCACCAGCAGAGATGGGGACAATAGCAATCAGCCCCAGCATTTT
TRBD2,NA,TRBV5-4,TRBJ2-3,CASSWTSGGLSTDTQYF,TGTGCCAGCAGCTGGACTAGCGGGGGCCTTAGCACAGATACGCAGTATTTT
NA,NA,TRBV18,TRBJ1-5,CASSRASDRGNQPQHF,TGTGCCAGCTCACGGGCGAGTGACAGAGGAAATCAGCCCCAGCATTTT